The sequence of this T cell receptor beta chain was determined in a study of CD8 T cells in ankylosing spondylitis (dated by TCRdb to the late 2010s). At the level of the whole study: T cell receptor beta repertoires were profiled in healthy donors and ankylosing spondylitis patients so that disease-linked TCR variants could be found. The full study cohort was made up of about 24 ankylosing spondylitis patients and around 100 healthy donors. Peripheral blood was sampled, and synovial fluid was also collected from ankylosing spondylitis patients. What the study reported, not specific to this receptor: Some motif variants were previously reported in synovial fluid and blood of reactive arthritis patients, suggesting common disease-initiation mechanisms. Blood from ankylosing spondylitis patients appeared to be characterized by a TCR beta motif composed of about eight highly homologous amino acid variants. The disease-linked clones were reported to be significantly enriched in matched synovial fluid samples from ankylosing spondylitis patients. The disease-linked clones showed a CD8+ phenotype and occurred at relatively low frequencies in peripheral blood.

Trimming leaves V shorter by 5 bases and J shorter by 7 bases, with the junction holding 8 bases beyond the gene matches. From the cysteine up to the phenylalanine, the CDR3 has a length of 14 residues. Solely the CDR3 DNA is kept, with 42 bases framed from the first base. CDR1 and CDR2 are drawn from the germline V gene (reference sequence): MNHEY, SMNVEV. This clonotype was detected ten times or more. The antigen this receptor binds is unknown. Qualities for individual bases were not recorded, and no much larger clone is one base off. Sequencing instrument: Illumina HiSeq 2500. Quantitative 5'-RACE with molecular barcodes was used to prepare TCR beta libraries. In the authors' own workflow: A new computational method, built on a probabilistic model of VDJ rearrangement, was used to identify disease-linked TCR variants. The public reads were reanalyzed by TCRdb: fastp trimming at Q25, MiXCR alignment, in-frame beta chains only. Entries that share a CDR3 protein sequence are merged under the most common genes and DNA. It is TCRdb's table, rather than the study itself, that gives the V and J calls and clone size. The sample yields about 340,000 distinct CDR3 sequences; less than 9.5% were counted once. The ten largest make up more than 12% of the sample.

This TCR was recovered from a male donor with ankylosing spondylitis. Here the chain combines TRBV27 and TRBJ1-5; a stretch of 7 junction bases matches TRBD1. The sample taken for sequencing was blood, either unsorted or a sorted T cell fraction (not recorded which). For the CDR3, the sequence is CASSPSGGGQPQHF. The DNA is TGTGCCAGCAGTCCGTCAGGGGGAGGGCAGCCCCAGCATTTT.